This T cell receptor (beta chain) was observed in a study of shared clonotypes between healthy human individuals. About the study: Plates per donor: three CD4 naive, three CD4 memory, two CD8 naive, one CD8 memory.

On this clone itself: The antigen remains undetermined.

Assay: immunoSEQ multiplex PCR; the TCRdb copy retains only in-frame clones and omits some. The table records about a million clones, 65% to 75% of them present only once. The CDR3 covers 11 residues. Trimming left V 1 base short and J 7 bases short, with 8 bases between. Germline lookup yields CDR1 DFQATT and CDR2 SNEGSKA (reference sequence). Findings and caveats of the study: Several donors shared about 4.5% of their naive CD4 clonotypes.

The clonotype originates from a man aged 18 to 35 in good health. The material sequenced was memory CD4+ T cells sorted from blood. Sample subset: CD45RA-negative fraction. The gene calls are TRBV20-1 and TRBJ2-7; D not resolved. CDR3 DNA sequence: TGCAGTGCTAGAGTAGCAGTAGAGCAGTACTTC. Translating it yields CSARVAVEQYF.